This entry lists 6 T cell receptor beta chains sequenced from one sample in a study of cytotoxic CD8 clonotypes in ibrutinib-treated CLL. This table comes from immunoSEQ multiplex PCR, and its TCRdb copy is limited to in-frame clones, with some not included. The sample yields tens of thousands of clones, approximately 45% seen once. Source: PBMCs, taken before ibrutinib treatment. The receptor source for this set is a human donor with chronic lymphocytic leukemia.

This chain connects TRBV5-1 to TRBJ1-4, with D perhaps matching TRBD1 (6 bases). This CDR3 region has 14 residues. V lost 2 bases and J lost 3, with 8 bases in between. Germline V gene sequence: CDR1 SGHRS, CDR2 YFSETQ. CDR3 residues: CASSFKGANEKLFF. The CDR3, as DNA: TGCGCCAGCAGCTTCAAGGGGGCTAATGAAAAACTGTTTTTT.

The rearrangement links TRBV30 to TRBJ2-7; 8 nucleotides agree with TRBD2. The CDR3 consists of 13 residues. V dropped 3 bases and J dropped 3; count of bases not matched to a gene: 4. Germline values: CDR1 GTSNPN, CDR2 SVGIG (reference sequence). CDR3 sequence reads: CAWRAGTSYEQYF. DNA of the CDR3: TGTGCCTGGAGGGCGGGGACTAGCTACGAGCAGTACTTC.

The rearrangement joins TRBV27 to TRBJ1-6; D is possibly TRBD1 (5 bases). Trimming shortened V by 7 bases and J by 2 bases, and 18 bases separated the two germline ends. Germline values: CDR1 MNHEY, CDR2 SMNVEV (reference sequence). This CDR3 has 17 amino acids. CDR3 protein: CASTNQGRGPYNSPLHF. The CDR3 bases are TGTGCCAGCACTAACCAGGGCCGCGGACCCTATAATTCACCCCTCCACTTT.

V is TRBV29-1 and J is TRBJ1-1; 11 positions agree with TRBD1. Trimming at V came to 0 bases and at J to 1 base, leaving 10 bases not matched to a gene. The germline gives CDR1 SQVTM, CDR2 ANQGSEA. The CDR3 is made up of 18 amino acids. In nucleotides, the CDR3 is TGCAGCGTTGAAGATTGGACAGGGGGCTCGATTGCGAACACTGAAGCTTTCTTT. This translates into CSVEDWTGGSIANTEAFF.

V gene TRBV30 combines with J gene TRBJ1-3; D gene ambiguous. Looked up from germline, CDR1 is GTSNPN and CDR2 is SVGIG (reference sequence). Trimming cost V 0 bases and J 0 bases, with 9 bases left between them. This CDR3 is 15 amino acids long. For the CDR3, the DNA is TGTGCCTGGAGTGTTGGCAGTCACTCTGGAAACACCATATATTTT. It yields the protein CAWSVGSHSGNTIYF.

This clone was detected a few times. The V gene is TRBV19, the J gene TRBJ2-3; perhaps TRBD1 as D (6 bases). V was pared by 3 bases and J by 2 bases, with 9 bases between. CDR3 length equals 14 residues. Looked up from germline, CDR1 is LNHDA and CDR2 is SQIVND (reference sequence). The CDR3 region has the DNA TGTGCCAGTAGTATTGGACAGAACACAGATACGCAGTATTTT. The encoded protein is CASSIGQNTDTQYF.